Listed below are T cell receptor beta chains from one sample, sequenced in a study of OX40 agonist ivuxolimab in advanced cancers. TCRdb keeps only in-frame clones here, not all; method: immunoSEQ multiplex PCR. The sample consists of some 80,000 clones, about nine tenths of them appearing once. This material consisted of CD4+ or CD8+ T cells sorted from blood, taken in a trial of the OX40 agonist ivuxolimab. Source of these receptors: an adult with an advanced solid tumor such as melanoma, head and neck, liver or kidney cancer. The CDR3 runs from the conserved cysteine through the conserved F or W. The D gene is left open where the match is weak. The size field is filled for only some rows; it gives once, few, many or a size class.

clone_size	v_call	j_call	d_call	cdr3_nt	cdr3_aa
NA	TRBV7-3	TRBJ1-2	NA	TGTGCCAGCAGCTCTGGGGGTCTTGGCTACACCTTC	CASSSGGLGYTF
NA	TRBV7-2	TRBJ2-5	NA	TGTGCCAGCAGCTTGGGGGGGCAGGTGACCCAGTACTTC	CASSLGGQVTQYF
NA	TRBV25-1	TRBJ2-1	NA	TGTGCCAGCAGTGCGGGACTCTCCTACAATGAGCAGTTCTTC	CASSAGLSYNEQFF
once	TRBV18	TRBJ1-1	NA	TGTGCCAGCTCCCACCGGGACTCCGAGGCTGAAGCTTTCTTT	CASSHRDSEAEAFF
NA	TRBV7-9	TRBJ1-1	TRBD1	TGTGCCAGCAGCTTAACAGGGGTTACTGAAGCTTTCTTT	CASSLTGVTEAFF
once	TRBV28	TRBJ1-2	NA	TGTGCCAGCAGTGTTTCCAGGGTTGGCTACACCTTC	CASSVSRVGYTF
once	TRBV18	TRBJ2-1	NA	TGTGCCAGCTCACCGCAGGATCTACGCAATGAGCAGTTCTTC	CASSPQDLRNEQFF
NA	TRBV11-2	TRBJ1-2	NA	TGTGCCAGCAGCCGGGGGCGAGCTAACTATGGCTACACCTTC	CASSRGRANYGYTF
NA	TRBV27	TRBJ1-4	NA	TGTGCCAGCAACTCCGGGGGGGCTAGTGAAAAACTGTTTTTT	CASNSGGASEKLFF
NA	TRBV28	TRBJ1-2	TRBD1	TGTGCCAGCAGTTACACCTGGACAGGGGGCTACACCTTC	CASSYTWTGGYTF
NA	TRBV5-1	TRBJ2-3	NA	TGCGCCAGCAGCTTGGCCGCAGATACGCAGTATTTT	CASSLAADTQYF
NA	TRBV19	TRBJ2-1	TRBD1	TGTGCCAGTAGTCGAGGACAGGGGTACGGCAATGAGCAGTTCTTC	CASSRGQGYGNEQFF
NA	TRBV7-2	TRBJ1-2	NA	TGTGCCAGCAGCTTACGGGACACCCCGAGAGGCTACACCTTC	CASSLRDTPRGYTF
NA	TRBV10-1	TRBJ1-6	TRBD1	TGCGCCAGCGTTCAGACAGGGAAGAATTCACCCCTCCACTTT	CASVQTGKNSPLHF
NA	TRBV9	TRBJ2-2	TRBD2	TGTGCCAGCAGCGTTACCGGGACTAGCGCATCCGGGGAGCTGTTTTTT	CASSVTGTSASGELFF
NA	TRBV7-6	TRBJ1-2	NA	TGTGCCAGCAGCCCCTCGACAGTCGCCTATGGCTACACCTTC	CASSPSTVAYGYTF
NA	TRBV5-6	TRBJ2-3	NA	TGTGCCAGCAGCTTGTACAGACACCCCCTGGCAGATACGCAGTATTTT	CASSLYRHPLADTQYF
NA	TRBV10-3	TRBJ2-1	NA	TGTGCCATCAGTGATCGGAGGGGGCGGTACAATGAGCAGTTCTTC	CAISDRRGRYNEQFF